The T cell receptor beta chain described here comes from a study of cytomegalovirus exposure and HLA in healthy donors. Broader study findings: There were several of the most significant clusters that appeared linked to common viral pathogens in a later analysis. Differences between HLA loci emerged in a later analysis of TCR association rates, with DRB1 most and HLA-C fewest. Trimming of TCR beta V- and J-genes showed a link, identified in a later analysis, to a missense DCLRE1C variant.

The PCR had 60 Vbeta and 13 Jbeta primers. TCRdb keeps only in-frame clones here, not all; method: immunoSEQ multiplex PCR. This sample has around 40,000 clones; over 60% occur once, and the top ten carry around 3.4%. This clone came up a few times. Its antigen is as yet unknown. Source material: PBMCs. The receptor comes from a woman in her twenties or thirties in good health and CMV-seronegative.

The CDR3 is CASSLELAGVKNIQYF. Written as DNA, the CDR3 is TGCGCCAGCAGCTTGGAACTAGCGGGAGTAAAAAACATTCAGTACTTC. This chain links TRBV5-1 with TRBJ2-4; 11 bases agree with TRBD2. J lost 4 bases, V lost 0 bases, and 3 bases had no gene match. CDR3 length: 16 residues. Germline CDR1 and CDR2: SGHRS and YFSETQ.